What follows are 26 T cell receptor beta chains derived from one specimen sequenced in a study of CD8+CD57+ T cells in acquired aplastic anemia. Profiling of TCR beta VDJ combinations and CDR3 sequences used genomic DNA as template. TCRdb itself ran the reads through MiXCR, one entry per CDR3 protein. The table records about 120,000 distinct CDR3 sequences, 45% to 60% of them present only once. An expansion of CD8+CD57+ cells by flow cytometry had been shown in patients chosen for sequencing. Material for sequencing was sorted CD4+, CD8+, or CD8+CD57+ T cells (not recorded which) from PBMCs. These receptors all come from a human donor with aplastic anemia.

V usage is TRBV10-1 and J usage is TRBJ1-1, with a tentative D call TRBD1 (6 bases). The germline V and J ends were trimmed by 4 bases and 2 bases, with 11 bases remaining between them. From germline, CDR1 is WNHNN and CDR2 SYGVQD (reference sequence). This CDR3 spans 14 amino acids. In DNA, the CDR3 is TGCGCCAGCAGTGCCGGGACACCAAACACTGAAGCTTTCTTT. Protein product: CASSAGTPNTEAFF.

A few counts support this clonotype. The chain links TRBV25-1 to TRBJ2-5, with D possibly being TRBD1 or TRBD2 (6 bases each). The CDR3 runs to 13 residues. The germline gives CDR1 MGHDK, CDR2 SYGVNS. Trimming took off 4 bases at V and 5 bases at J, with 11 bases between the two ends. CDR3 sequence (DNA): TGTGCCAGCAGTGGCCAGGGGAGGGAGACCCAGTACTTC. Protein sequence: CASSGQGRETQYF.

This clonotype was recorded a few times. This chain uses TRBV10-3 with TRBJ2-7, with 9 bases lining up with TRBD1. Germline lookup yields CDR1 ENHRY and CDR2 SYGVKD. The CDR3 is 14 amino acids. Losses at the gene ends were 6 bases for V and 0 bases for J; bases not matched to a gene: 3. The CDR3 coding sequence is TGTGCCATCAGAGGGGACAGGGCCTCCTACGAGCAGTACTTC. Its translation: CAIRGDRASYEQYF.

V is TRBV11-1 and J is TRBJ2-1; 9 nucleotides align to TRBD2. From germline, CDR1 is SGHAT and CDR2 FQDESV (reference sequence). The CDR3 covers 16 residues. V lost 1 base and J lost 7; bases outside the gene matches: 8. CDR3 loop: CASSLGEREVRNEQFF. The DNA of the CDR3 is TGTGCCAGCAGCTTAGGAGAGCGGGAGGTGAGGAATGAGCAGTTCTTC. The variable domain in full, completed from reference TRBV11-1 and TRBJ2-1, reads EAEVAQSPRYKITEKSQAVAFWCDPISGHATLYWYRQILGQGPELLVQFQDESVVDDSQLPKDRFSAERLKGVDSTLKIQPAELGDSAMYLCASSLGEREVRNEQFFGPGTRLTVL.

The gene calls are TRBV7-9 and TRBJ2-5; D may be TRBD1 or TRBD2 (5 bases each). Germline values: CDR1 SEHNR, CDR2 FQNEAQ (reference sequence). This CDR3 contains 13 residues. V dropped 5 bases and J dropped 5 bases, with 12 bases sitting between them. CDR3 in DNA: TGTGCCAGCAGCACCGGGACCTGGGAGACCCAGTACTTC. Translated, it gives CASSTGTWETQYF.

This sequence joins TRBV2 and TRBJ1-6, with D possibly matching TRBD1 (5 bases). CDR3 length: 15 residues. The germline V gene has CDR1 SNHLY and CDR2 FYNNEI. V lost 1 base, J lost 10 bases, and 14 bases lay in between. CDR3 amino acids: CASSEGRGQRSPLHF. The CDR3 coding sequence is TGTGCCAGCAGTGAAGGGCGGGGCCAACGATCACCCCTCCACTTT.

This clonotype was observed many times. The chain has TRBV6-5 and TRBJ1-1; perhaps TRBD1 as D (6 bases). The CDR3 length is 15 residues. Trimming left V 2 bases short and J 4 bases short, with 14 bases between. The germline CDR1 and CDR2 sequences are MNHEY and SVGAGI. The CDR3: CASSYQGDTATEAFF. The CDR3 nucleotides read TGTGCCAGCAGTTACCAAGGGGACACCGCCACTGAAGCTTTCTTT.

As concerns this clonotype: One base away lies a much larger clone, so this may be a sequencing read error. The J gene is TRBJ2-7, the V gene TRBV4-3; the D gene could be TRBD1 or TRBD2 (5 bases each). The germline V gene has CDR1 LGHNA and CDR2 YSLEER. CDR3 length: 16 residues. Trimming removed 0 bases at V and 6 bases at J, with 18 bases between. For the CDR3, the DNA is TGCGCCAGCAGCCAAGACTCAACGGGGACCCTGGGCGAGCAGTACTTC. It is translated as CASSQDSTGTLGEQYF.

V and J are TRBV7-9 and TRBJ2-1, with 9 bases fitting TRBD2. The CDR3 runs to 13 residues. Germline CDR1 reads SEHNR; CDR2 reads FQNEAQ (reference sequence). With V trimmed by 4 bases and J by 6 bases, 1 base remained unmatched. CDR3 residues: CASSYSGGNEQFF. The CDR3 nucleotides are TGTGCCAGCAGCTATAGCGGGGGCAATGAGCAGTTCTTC.

The CDR3 DNA is TGTGCCATCCGGGACAGGGAAGTGGACGAGCAGTACTTC. It codes for CAIRDREVDEQYF. This rearrangement joins TRBV10-3 to TRBJ2-7; the match to TRBD1 covers 9 bases. The CDR3 loop spans 13 amino acids. The V gene's germline CDR1 is ENHRY and CDR2 SYGVKD. The V segment lost 8 bases and the J segment 5 bases; nucleotides outside the gene matches: 7.

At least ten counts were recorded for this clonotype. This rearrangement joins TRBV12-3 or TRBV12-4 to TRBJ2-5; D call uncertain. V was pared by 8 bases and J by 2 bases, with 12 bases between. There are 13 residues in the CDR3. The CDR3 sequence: CASGEVGQETQYF. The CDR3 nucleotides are TGTGCCAGCGGTGAGGTGGGGCAAGAGACCCAGTACTTC.

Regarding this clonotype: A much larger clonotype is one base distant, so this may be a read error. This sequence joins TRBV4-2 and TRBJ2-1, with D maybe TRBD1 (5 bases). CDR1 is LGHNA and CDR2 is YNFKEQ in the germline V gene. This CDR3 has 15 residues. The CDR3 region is CASGQESTEYNEQFF. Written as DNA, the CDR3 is TGTGCCAGCGGCCAGGAATCGACAGAGTACAATGAGCAGTTCTTC.

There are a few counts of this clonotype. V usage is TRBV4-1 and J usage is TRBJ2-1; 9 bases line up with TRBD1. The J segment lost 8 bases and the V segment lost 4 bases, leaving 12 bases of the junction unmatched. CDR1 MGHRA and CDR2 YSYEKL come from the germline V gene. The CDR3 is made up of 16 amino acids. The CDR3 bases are TGCGCCAGCAGCCTTACGGGACAGGGTTTATACGATGAGCAGTTCTTC. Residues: CASSLTGQGLYDEQFF.

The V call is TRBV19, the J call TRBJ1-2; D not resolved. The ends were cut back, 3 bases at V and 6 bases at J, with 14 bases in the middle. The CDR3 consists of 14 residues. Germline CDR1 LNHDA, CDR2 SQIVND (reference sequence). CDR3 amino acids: CASSIRLVGHGYTF. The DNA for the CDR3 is TGTGCCAGTAGTATTAGACTCGTTGGGCATGGCTACACCTTC.

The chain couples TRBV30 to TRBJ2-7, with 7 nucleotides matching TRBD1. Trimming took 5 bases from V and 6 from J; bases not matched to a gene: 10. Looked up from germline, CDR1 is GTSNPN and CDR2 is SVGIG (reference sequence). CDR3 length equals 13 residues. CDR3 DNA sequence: TGTGCCTGGGCGCGAAGGGGGCTTGGCGAGCAGTACTTC. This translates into CAWARRGLGEQYF.

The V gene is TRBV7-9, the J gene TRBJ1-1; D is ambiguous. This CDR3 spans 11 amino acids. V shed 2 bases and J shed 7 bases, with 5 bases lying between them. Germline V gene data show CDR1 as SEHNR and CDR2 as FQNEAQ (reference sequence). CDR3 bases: TGTGCCAGCAGCTTAAACCGTGAAGCTTTCTTT. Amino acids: CASSLNREAFF.

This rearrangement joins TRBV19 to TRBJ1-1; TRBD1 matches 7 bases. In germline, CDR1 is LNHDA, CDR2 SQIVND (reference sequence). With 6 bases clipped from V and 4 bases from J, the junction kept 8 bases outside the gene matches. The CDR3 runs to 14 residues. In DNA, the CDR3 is TGTGCCAGTAGGTCAACAGGGGATAGCACTGAAGCTTTCTTT. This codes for CASRSTGDSTEAFF.

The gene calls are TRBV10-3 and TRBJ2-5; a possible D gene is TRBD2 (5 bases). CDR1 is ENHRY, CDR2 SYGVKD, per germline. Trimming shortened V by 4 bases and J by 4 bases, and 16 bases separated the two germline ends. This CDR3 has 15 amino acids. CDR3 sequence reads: CAISGPEGLGETQYF. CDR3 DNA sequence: TGTGCCATCAGTGGTCCCGAGGGTTTAGGAGAGACCCAGTACTTC.

The CDR3 DNA reads TGTGCCAGCATCCCTGGAGAAAGGCAGTATTTT. This translates into CASIPGERQYF. The gene calls are TRBV7-3 and TRBJ2-3; no clear D. The CDR3 totals 11 residues. Germline V gene data show CDR1 as SGHTA and CDR2 as FQGTGA. Between the trimmed V and J ends, which lost 7 bases and 11 bases, there was a span of 13 bases. The variable domain in full, with the rest retrieved from reference TRBV7-3 and TRBJ2-3, is GAGVSQTPSNKVTEKGKYVELRCDPISGHTALYWYRQSLGQGPEFLIYFQGTGAADDSGLPNDRFFAVRPEGSVSTLKIQRTERGDSAVYLCASIPGERQYFGPGTRLTVL.

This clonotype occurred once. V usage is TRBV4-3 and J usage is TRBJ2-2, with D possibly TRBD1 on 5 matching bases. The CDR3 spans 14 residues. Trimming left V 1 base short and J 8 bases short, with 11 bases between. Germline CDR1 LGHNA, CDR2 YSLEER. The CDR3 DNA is TGCGCCAGCAGCCAAGTATCGACAGATGGGGAGCTGTTTTTT. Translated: CASSQVSTDGELFF.

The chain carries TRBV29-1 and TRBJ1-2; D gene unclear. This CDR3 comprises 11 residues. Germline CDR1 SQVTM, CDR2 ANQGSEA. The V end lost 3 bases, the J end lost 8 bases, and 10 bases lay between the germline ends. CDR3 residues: CSVDREGGYTF. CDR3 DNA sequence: TGCAGCGTTGATCGGGAGGGAGGCTACACCTTC.

The CDR3 nucleotides are TGTGCCAGCAGTGCCGGGTCCAACGTCCTGACTTTC. This encodes CASSAGSNVLTF. The V gene is TRBV6-1, the J gene TRBJ2-6; D uncertain. CDR3 length: 12 amino acids. Trimming removed 4 bases at V and 8 bases at J, with 6 bases between. Germline loops: CDR1 MNHNS, CDR2 SASEGT.

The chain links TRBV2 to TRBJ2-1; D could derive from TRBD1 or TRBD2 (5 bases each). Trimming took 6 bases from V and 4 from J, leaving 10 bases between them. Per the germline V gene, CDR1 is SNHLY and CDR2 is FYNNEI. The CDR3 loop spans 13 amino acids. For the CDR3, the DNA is TGTGCCAGCAGGGGGGTGGGGTACAATGAGCAGTTCTTC. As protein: CASRGVGYNEQFF.

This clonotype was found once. CDR3 residues: CASSLATSGPYSGQFF. Written as DNA, the CDR3 is TGTGCCAGCAGCTTAGCTACTAGCGGGCCCTACAGTGGGCAGTTCTTC. The rearrangement uses TRBV11-1 and TRBJ2-1; 9 bases match TRBD2. V dropped 0 bases and J dropped 12; count of bases not matched to a gene: 12. This CDR3 is built from 16 residues. Germline CDR1 SGHAT, CDR2 FQDESV (reference sequence).

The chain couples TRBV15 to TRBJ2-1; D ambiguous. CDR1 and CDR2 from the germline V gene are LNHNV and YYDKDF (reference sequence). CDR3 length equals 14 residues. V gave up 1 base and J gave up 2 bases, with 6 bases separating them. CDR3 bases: TGTGCCACCAGCAGAGCCAGCACCTACAATGAGCAGTTCTTC. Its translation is CATSRASTYNEQFF.

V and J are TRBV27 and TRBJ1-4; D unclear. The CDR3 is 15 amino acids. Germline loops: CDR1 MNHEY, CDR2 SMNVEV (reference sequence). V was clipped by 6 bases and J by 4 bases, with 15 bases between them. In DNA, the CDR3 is TGTGCCAGCAGCTCGACACCGTCGGTTAATGAAAAACTGTTTTTT. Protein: CASSSTPSVNEKLFF.